A single sample is the source of the 19 T cell receptor beta chains below, sequenced in a study of shared clonotypes between healthy human individuals. Profiling relied on immunoSEQ multiplex PCR, and the TCRdb table lists in-frame clones only, not all of them. The sample shows millions of clones, about 95% of them seen only once. The naive CD8 population came from CD45RO-negative cells selected for CCR7, without terminally differentiated effector memory CD45RA+ cells. The sample comprised naive CD8+ T cells sorted from blood. The origin of the receptors is a man aged 18 to 29 in good health.

This chain links TRBV10-3 with TRBJ1-1; tentatively, D is TRBD1 (5 bases). Per the germline V gene, CDR1 is ENHRY and CDR2 is SYGVKD. Trimming removed 2 bases at V and 2 bases at J, with 21 bases between. CDR3 length: 18 amino acids. CDR3 amino acids: CAISETGTQRGLNTEAFF. CDR3 DNA: TGTGCCATCAGTGAGACTGGAACCCAGAGGGGCCTCAACACTGAAGCTTTCTTT.

The chain is built from TRBV4-1 and TRBJ2-1; 7 nucleotides agree with TRBD2. CDR1 is MGHRA, CDR2 YSYEKL, per germline. The CDR3 loop spans 17 amino acids. V was pared by 1 base and J by 9 bases, with 15 bases of the junction left unmatched. CDR3 DNA sequence: TGCGCCAGCAGCCAAGCTGCGGGGGATCTACTGAGCAGTGAGCAGTTCTTC. Translation: CASSQAAGDLLSSEQFF.

In regard to this clone: Other DNA sequences in this specimen translate into the identical CDR3. The V and J genes are TRBV6-5 and TRBJ1-1; D gene uncertain. Trimming stripped 0 bases from V and 1 base from J, with 6 bases between. Germline lookup yields CDR1 MNHEY and CDR2 SVGAGI. The CDR3 contains 14 residues. CDR3 in amino acids: CASSYSAANTEAFF. CDR3 bases: TGTGCCAGCAGTTACTCGGCAGCGAACACTGAAGCTTTCTTT.

This chain joins TRBV4-2 and TRBJ2-7; TRBD1 agrees at 9 bases. Germline V gives CDR1 LGHNA, CDR2 YNFKEQ. Trimming at V came to 0 bases and at J to 2 bases, leaving 5 bases not matched to a gene. The CDR3 is 16 residues long. This CDR3 reads CASSQETGGETYEQYF. In DNA form, the CDR3 reads TGTGCCAGCAGCCAAGAGACAGGGGGGGAAACCTACGAGCAGTACTTC.

The J gene is TRBJ2-7, the V gene TRBV10-3; 8 positions agree with TRBD2. The CDR3 covers 12 residues. The trim removed 3 bases at V and 12 bases at J, leaving 7 bases unmatched. The germline V gene encodes CDR1 ENHRY and CDR2 SYGVKD. The CDR3 nucleotides are TGTGCCATCAGTGATGAGCGGGAGAGCAGGTACTTC. Translation: CAISDERESRYF.

This chain uses TRBV28 with TRBJ2-7, with unresolved D. Trimming pared 3 bases from V and 3 bases from J, leaving 12 bases between. The CDR3 length is 14 residues. Germline assignment: CDR1 MDHEN and CDR2 SYDVKM. The CDR3 protein is CASSLGSTFYEQYF. The CDR3 DNA follows: TGTGCCAGCAGTTTGGGCAGCACCTTCTACGAGCAGTACTTC.

The chain joins TRBV9 to TRBJ1-1; TRBD1 aligns across 8 bases. V lost 4 bases to trimming and J lost 0 bases; unmatched junction nucleotides: 5. CDR3 length: 15 residues. Germline V gene data show CDR1 as SGDLS and CDR2 as YYNGEE. Here the CDR3 DNA reads TGTGCCAGCAGCTCGGACAGGGCGATGAACACTGAAGCTTTCTTT. Translating gives CASSSDRAMNTEAFF.

The J gene is TRBJ1-3, the V gene TRBV6-5; possibly TRBD1 for D (5 bases). The CDR3 is made up of 15 amino acids. Germline V CDR1 and CDR2: MNHEY, SVGAGI. The V end was cut by 4 bases, the J end by 0 bases, with 10 bases between. CDR3 sequence (DNA): TGTGCCAGCAGTTCTTTTAGGGGCTCTGGAAACACCATATATTTT. Protein sequence: CASSSFRGSGNTIYF.

Comments on this clone: Additional DNA sequences in this sample encode the identical CDR3. The chain joins TRBV4-1 to TRBJ2-7, with D possibly TRBD2 on 5 matching bases. V was trimmed by 0 bases and J by 3 bases, leaving 9 bases between them. The germline CDR1 and CDR2 sequences are MGHRA and YSYEKL. CDR3 length: 14 residues. The CDR3 spells CASSQDRGFYEQYF. The CDR3, as DNA: TGCGCCAGCAGCCAAGATCGAGGGTTCTACGAGCAGTACTTC.

The chain couples TRBV11-2 to TRBJ2-5; no firm D call. CDR3 length equals 15 residues. V lost 0 bases and J lost 4, with 12 bases in between. Germline V gene sequence: CDR1 SGHAT, CDR2 FQNNGV. As DNA, the CDR3 is TGTGCCAGCAGCTTAGAGTATAGTAGGCTAGAGACCCAGTACTTC. Its translation: CASSLEYSRLETQYF.

The chain couples TRBV5-4 to TRBJ2-7; D possibly corresponds to TRBD2 (7 bases). V was shortened by 10 bases and J by 4 bases, with 18 bases between the two germline ends. CDR3 length: 13 amino acids. The V gene's germline CDR1 is SGHNT and CDR2 YYREEE (reference sequence). The CDR3 DNA is TGTGCCGTCAGGGAGAGGGGGGGTTACGAGCAGTACTTC. As protein: CAVRERGGYEQYF.

The chain is built from TRBV7-6 and TRBJ2-5; D could derive from TRBD1 or TRBD2 (5 bases each). From germline, CDR1 is SGHVS and CDR2 FNYEAQ. V was shortened by 5 bases and J by 4 bases, with 17 bases between the two germline ends. The CDR3 covers 15 residues. The CDR3 is CASSGGPQRGETQYF. Written as DNA, the CDR3 is TGTGCCAGCAGCGGGGGACCCCAAAGGGGAGAGACCCAGTACTTC.

The chain couples TRBV27 to TRBJ2-7; a possible D gene is TRBD2 (6 bases). Trimming took 0 bases from V and 2 from J, leaving 11 bases between them. The CDR3 totals 15 residues. Germline V lookup: CDR1 MNHEY, CDR2 SMNVEV (reference sequence). As DNA, the CDR3 is TGTGCCAGCAGTTTATCTAGCGGAAATACCTACGAGCAGTACTTC. It yields the protein CASSLSSGNTYEQYF.

V and J are TRBV13 and TRBJ2-3; D perhaps matches TRBD2 (5 bases). The CDR3 runs to 14 residues. Trimming stripped 5 bases from V and 2 bases from J, with 11 bases between. In germline, CDR1 is PRHDT, CDR2 FYEKMQ (reference sequence). The CDR3 is CASSTRTLTDTQYF. CDR3 coding DNA: TGTGCCAGCAGCACACGGACTCTCACAGATACGCAGTATTTT.

The genes are TRBV6-6 and TRBJ1-1; D gene uncertain. In germline, CDR1 is MNHNY, CDR2 SVGAGI (reference sequence). There are 14 residues in the CDR3. The V end lost 2 bases, the J end lost 5 bases, and 12 bases lay between the germline ends. The CDR3 DNA reads TGTGCCAGCAGTTACGGGCAGGATACGACTGAAGCTTTCTTT. Amino acids: CASSYGQDTTEAFF.

The chain has TRBV15 and TRBJ2-1, with TRBD1 as a possible D gene (7 bases). This CDR3 spans 15 amino acids. CDR1 and CDR2 (germline): LNHNV, YYDKDF (reference sequence). V gave up 1 base and J gave up 6 bases, with 13 bases separating them. CDR3 residues: CATSRAQEGANEQFF. For the CDR3, the DNA is TGTGCCACCAGCAGAGCCCAGGAGGGGGCCAATGAGCAGTTCTTC.

The chain carries TRBV9 and TRBJ2-1; TRBD2 matches 9 bases. J lost 5 bases, V lost 4 bases, and 4 bases had no gene match. CDR1 is SGDLS and CDR2 is YYNGEE in the germline V gene. The length of the CDR3 is 14 residues. The CDR3 region has the DNA TGTGCCAGCAGCACCAGCGGGGGGAACAATGAGCAGTTCTTC. Its protein is CASSTSGGNNEQFF.

The rearrangement links TRBV7-8 to TRBJ2-5; 8 nucleotides align to TRBD1. Trimming cost V 3 bases and J 0 bases; bases outside gene matches: 9. Germline values: CDR1 SGHVS, CDR2 FQNEAQ. The CDR3 totals 17 residues. The CDR3 region has the DNA TGTGCCAGCAGCTTTACAGGGGGGACACAGTACCAAGAGACCCAGTACTTC. Amino acids: CASSFTGGTQYQETQYF.

The rearrangement joins TRBV6-1 to TRBJ1-1; maybe TRBD1 (5 bases). The germline V gene has CDR1 MNHNS and CDR2 SASEGT. The CDR3 covers 16 residues. The V gene lost 4 bases and the J gene lost 2 bases, with 17 bases spanning the gap. CDR3 region: CASSAFSGTANTEAFF. CDR3 nucleotide sequence: TGTGCCAGCAGTGCCTTTTCCGGGACCGCAAACACTGAAGCTTTCTTT.